In its sample, the clone carrying this TCR beta chain ranks as medium-sized. These data are taken from a study of T cells after yellow fever vaccination. General study results and limits: Abundant contaminating clonotypes from the bulk population could appear in FACS-sorted repertoires.

CDR3 length: 15 residues. The trim removed 4 bases at V and 1 base at J, leaving 7 bases unmatched. Germline V lookup: CDR1 SGHRS, CDR2 YFSETQ. A 5'RACE template-switching step, the method used to make TCR cDNA, added a universal primer site and UMIs. TCRdb re-analysed the 5' RACE reads in MiXCR, keeping a single row per CDR3 protein. There are tens of thousands of distinct CDR3 sequences in the sample; less than 4% occur only once, and about 0.98% lies in the top ten. The V gene is TRBV5-1, the J gene TRBJ1-1, with 7 bases fitting TRBD1. The sample in question was PBMCs, either bulk or a sorted T-cell subset (CD4+, CD8+, memory, or dextramer-sorted; not recorded which), obtained around 45 days after the first yellow fever vaccination. This receptor was identified in a man between 18 and 29 years old who received the YFV17D yellow fever vaccine. CDR3 sequence: CASSPGDSWNTEAFF. The CDR3 nucleotides read TGCGCCAGCAGCCCTGGGGACAGTTGGAACACTGAAGCTTTCTTT.